Listed here are 20 T cell receptor beta chains from one sample, sequenced in a study of memory CD4+ T cells and cytomegalovirus serostatus (dated by TCRdb to about 2019). Single viable CD3+CD4+CD8-CD45RO+ cells were sorted as memory CD4+ T cells on a FACSAria II. Library creation used the immunoSEQ multiplex PCR assay. Here the immuneACCESS table is served through TCRdb, limited to in-frame sequences with V and J called. Missing clones are a known gap in these copies; in checked studies unresolved V genes cover under half, and the rest lacks a known reason. The sample table lists roughly 28,000 clones, approximately 72% of them with a count of one. The top ten constitute more than 0.55% of the sample. The specimen sequenced was memory CD4+ T cells from blood. Every receptor here comes from an adult in good health and CMV-seronegative.

This chain links TRBV7-3 with TRBJ1-2, with TRBD1 matching 7 bases. Germline V gene data show CDR1 as SGHTA and CDR2 as FQGTGA. After removal of 5 bases from V and 3 bases from J, the junction contained 9 bases not matched to a gene. The CDR3 is 15 residues long. The CDR3 spells CASSPRGRGDYGYTF. The CDR3 region has the DNA TGTGCCAGCAGCCCAAGGGGCAGGGGGGACTATGGCTACACCTTC. The variable domain in full, completed from reference TRBV7-3 and TRBJ1-2, reads GAGVSQTPSNKVTEKGKYVELRCDPISGHTALYWYRQSLGQGPEFLIYFQGTGAADDSGLPNDRFFAVRPEGSVSTLKIQRTERGDSAVYLCASSPRGRGDYGYTFGSGTRLTVV.

This chain links TRBV5-6 with TRBJ2-1; D not resolved. Germline V lookup: CDR1 SGHDT, CDR2 YYEEEE. The CDR3 has 13 residues. V dropped 3 bases and J dropped 3 bases, with 7 bases sitting between them. CDR3 bases: TGTGCCAGCAGCTCCGCGGACTACAATGAGCAGTTCTTC. Translation gives CASSSADYNEQFF.

The chain uses TRBV7-9 and TRBJ2-2; D unclear. This CDR3 is 12 amino acids long. V was cut by 3 bases and J by 8 bases, with 7 bases left in between. CDR1 and CDR2 (germline): SEHNR, FQNEAQ (reference sequence). CDR3 region: CASSFNEGELFF. The CDR3 region has the DNA TGTGCCAGCAGCTTTAACGAAGGGGAGCTGTTTTTT.

This sequence joins TRBV27 and TRBJ1-6; tentative D call: TRBD1 (5 bases). The germline V gene encodes CDR1 MNHEY and CDR2 SMNVEV (reference sequence). The V end lost 5 bases, the J end lost 5 bases, and 13 bases lay between the germline ends. This CDR3 comprises 15 residues. The CDR3 DNA is TGTGCCAGCAGTCTTGGGGGAAGACATAATTCACCCCTCCACTTT. Its protein product is CASSLGGRHNSPLHF.

This chain uses TRBV5-4 with TRBJ2-6, with 10 bases identical to TRBD1. Germline CDR1 and CDR2: SGHNT and YYREEE (reference sequence). J lost 4 bases, V lost 4 bases, and 5 bases had no gene match. There are 16 residues in the CDR3. DNA for the CDR3: TGTGCCAGCAGCCCCGGGACAGGGGTCGGGGCCAACGTCCTGACTTTC. As protein: CASSPGTGVGANVLTF. The whole variable domain, remainder taken from reference TRBV5-4 and TRBJ2-6, is ETGVTQSPTHLIKTRGQQVTLRCSSQSGHNTVSWYQQALGQGPQFIFQYYREEENGRGNFPPRFSGLQFPNYSSELNVNALELDDSALYLCASSPGTGVGANVLTFGAGSRLTVL.

V and J are TRBV30 and TRBJ1-2; 8 bases match TRBD1. CDR3 length equals 13 residues. J gave up 12 bases and V 3 bases, and 12 bases lay outside the gene matches. Germline CDR1 reads GTSNPN; CDR2 reads SVGIG (reference sequence). The CDR3 nucleotides read TGTGCCTGGAGAGGACAGGGTATTTGGGGGAACACCTTC. Translated, it gives CAWRGQGIWGNTF.

The V call is TRBV5-4, the J call TRBJ2-5; 11 nucleotides align to TRBD1. Germline V CDR1 and CDR2: SGHNT, YYREEE (reference sequence). V shed 4 bases, J shed 5 bases, and the junction held 4 bases outside the gene matches. CDR3 length: 14 amino acids. The CDR3 reads CASSGTGGHETQYF. CDR3 in DNA: TGTGCCAGCAGCGGGACAGGGGGTCATGAGACCCAGTACTTC.

This chain joins TRBV5-1 and TRBJ1-1, with 7 bases fitting TRBD1. Germline V gene sequence: CDR1 SGHRS, CDR2 YFSETQ. The CDR3 is 15 amino acids. Trimming took 4 bases from V and 2 from J; bases not matched to a gene: 8. CDR3 nucleotide sequence: TGCGCCAGCAGCATGATCAGGGGGGGTAACACTGAAGCTTTCTTT. Its protein is CASSMIRGGNTEAFF.

This clone appeared a few times. The chain recombines TRBV19 with TRBJ1-2; no clear D gene. Between the trimmed V and J ends, which lost 6 bases and 5 bases, there was a span of 16 bases. Germline CDR1 and CDR2: LNHDA and SQIVND (reference sequence). The CDR3 is 14 residues long. The CDR3 nucleotides read TGTGCCAGTAGCACCCCGGGCCTAGCGTATGGCTACACCTTC. Amino acids: CASSTPGLAYGYTF.

The chain joins TRBV18 to TRBJ2-4, with a tentative D call TRBD2 (6 bases). The V and J ends lost 1 base and 7 bases respectively, with 17 bases between them. This CDR3 has 16 amino acids. Germline values: CDR1 KGHSH, CDR2 LQKENI. In DNA, the CDR3 is TGTGCCAGCTCACCACGGATTAGACTGGAGGGGAACATTCAGTACTTC. It yields the protein CASSPRIRLEGNIQYF.

V is TRBV6-5 and J is TRBJ1-2; D might be TRBD1 (5 bases). This CDR3 has 16 amino acids. The germline V gene has CDR1 MNHEY and CDR2 SVGAGI. V was shortened by 4 bases and J by 2 bases, with 17 bases between the two germline ends. CDR3: CASSSSWGGENYGYTF. For the CDR3, the DNA is TGTGCCAGCAGTTCTTCCTGGGGAGGGGAAAACTATGGCTACACCTTC.

The chain recombines TRBV6-6 with TRBJ2-1; 7 nucleotides align to TRBD2. This CDR3 has 12 amino acids. Looked up from germline, CDR1 is MNHNY and CDR2 is SVGAGI (reference sequence). The ends lost 6 bases at V and 8 bases at J; junction bases unmatched: 4. The chain's CDR3 is CASRGGSDEQFF. CDR3 nucleotide sequence: TGTGCCAGCAGGGGAGGGTCCGATGAGCAGTTCTTC.

This clone occurred once. The J gene is TRBJ2-1, the V gene TRBV20-1; D gene unclear. The V gene lost 3 bases and the J gene lost 0 bases, with 0 bases spanning the gap. The CDR3 sequence is 11 residues long. Germline V CDR1 and CDR2: DFQATT, SNEGSKA (reference sequence). Written as DNA, the CDR3 is TGCAGTGCTAGCTCCTACAATGAGCAGTTCTTC. It encodes CSASSYNEQFF.

The CDR3 region is CASSEEAAREAFF. The CDR3, as DNA: TGTGCCAGCAGTGAAGAGGCGGCTCGAGAAGCTTTCTTT. The V call is TRBV6-1, the J call TRBJ1-1, with D unclear. The length of the CDR3 is 13 residues. Germline CDR1 is MNHNS and CDR2 is SASEGT. V was shortened by 1 base and J by 8 bases, with 11 bases between the two germline ends.

V is TRBV19 and J is TRBJ1-5; 8 nucleotides match TRBD1. Germline CDR1 LNHDA, CDR2 SQIVND (reference sequence). Trimming took 8 bases from V and 7 from J; bases not matched to a gene: 7. This CDR3 comprises 13 residues. The CDR3, as DNA: TGTGCCAGTTCGACGGACAGGGACCAGCCCCAGCATTTT. Amino acids: CASSTDRDQPQHF.

This clone was seen a few times. This chain connects TRBV6-1 to TRBJ1-6; maybe TRBD1 (6 bases). V lost 0 bases to trimming and J lost 7 bases, with 19 bases between them. CDR3 size: 18 residues. Germline lookup yields CDR1 MNHNS and CDR2 SASEGT. CDR3 sequence: CASSEAPEAGTLNSPLHF. Here the CDR3 DNA reads TGTGCCAGCAGTGAAGCCCCAGAAGCCGGGACACTCAATTCACCCCTCCACTTT.

This chain joins TRBV6-1 and TRBJ2-5, with 10 bases identical to TRBD1. CDR3 length: 13 residues. Trimming removed 6 bases from V and 7 bases from J; junction bases left unmatched: 5. Germline V gene lookup returns CDR1 MNHNS and CDR2 SASEGT. The CDR3 DNA reads TGTGCCAGCAGAGACAGGGGGCAGGGGACCCAGTACTTC. This codes for CASRDRGQGTQYF.

The CDR3 sequence: CASSPESRTGSYEQYF. The CDR3 nucleotides are TGTGCCAGCAGCCCCGAGTCGCGAACAGGGTCCTACGAGCAGTACTTC. The rearrangement joins TRBV7-8 to TRBJ2-7; D is possibly TRBD1 (6 bases). This CDR3 is 16 amino acids long. V was cut by 5 bases and J by 1 base, with 18 bases left in between. Looked up from germline, CDR1 is SGHVS and CDR2 is FQNEAQ.

In this sample, this clone turned up a few times. The genes are TRBV7-6 and TRBJ1-3; D is ambiguous. V was clipped by 2 bases and J by 3 bases, with 8 bases between them. This CDR3 is built from 14 residues. Germline lookup yields CDR1 SGHVS and CDR2 FNYEAQ. The CDR3 DNA reads TGTGCCAGCAGCTTACGAGGCTTTGGAAACACCATATATTTT. Protein product: CASSLRGFGNTIYF.

This clone was picked up a small number of times. V gene TRBV5-1 combines with J gene TRBJ1-1; D might be TRBD1 (6 bases). The CDR3 extends over 14 amino acids. Germline CDR1 is SGHRS and CDR2 is YFSETQ. V lost 5 bases and J 2 bases, leaving 13 bases between the germline ends. In DNA form, the CDR3 reads TGCGCCAGCAGTTCCGACAGGAGTAACACTGAAGCTTTCTTT. Protein sequence: CASSSDRSNTEAFF.